This record looks at one T cell receptor beta chain sequence and its context. Which antigen it targets is not known. Base qualities are not recorded, but no much larger clone differs from it by a single base. The data are from a study of shared clonotypes between healthy human individuals (dated by TCRdb to 2019 to 2021). In terms of the full investigation: The cohort comprised two women and a few men aged 18 to 49 years. Per donor, leukapheresis produced somewhere between about 0.8 and 9 billion PBMCs. To increase sequencing depth and limit assay-specific biases, TCR repertoire library preparation and sequencing were carried out by different laboratories using diverse techniques. The study deeply sequenced blood TCR repertoires of about 5 healthy adults to estimate repertoire size and the extent of clonotype sharing between individuals. For each donor, CD4 naive and CD4 memory were each given three plates, CD8 naive was given two plates, and CD8 memory was given one plate.

The investigation overall reported the following: Higher generation probabilities were observed for clonotypes shared by all four sorted-subset donors than for non-shared clonotypes. The small number of donors limited the genetic and exposure-history diversity represented. About 5% of naive CD4, around 3.6% of naive CD8, 2% to 2.5% of memory CD4, and about 0.4% of memory CD8 clonotypes were shared across several donors. Estimated clonotype richness was generally larger for naive than for memory subsets. Incomplete sequencing was indicated by rarefaction of sorted-subset datasets, despite the large sequencing depth. Pairwise subsampling led to the expectation that sequencing depth would affect the degree of clonotype sharing among donors. Sampling was limited to blood, and TCR repertoires in tissue likely differ from TCR repertoires in blood.

Donors were healthy HIV-negative adults with no recently reported acute infections or vaccinations. Every donor was a Caucasian adult living in Nashville, Tennessee, USA. Magnetic negative selection was used to enrich CD4+ T cells, after which naive cells were positively selected on CD45RA and the negative fraction became the memory subset. After blood collection by leukapheresis, PBMCs were isolated using Ficoll-Histopaque density gradient centrifugation and then cryopreserved in the vapor phase of liquid nitrogen. Analytical flow cytometry was used to check the purity and quantity of each magnetically sorted T cell population. Each sorted fraction had its genomic DNA isolated and then quantified by UV absorbance on a Nanodrop 2000c. Using the deep immunoSEQ assay, TCR CDR3 regions were amplified from genomic DNA by multiplex PCR. Genomic DNA extracted from each cell subset was distributed evenly over all wells of several immunoSEQ 96-well plates, and each plate served as one replicate. For sorted subsets, around 200 ng genomic DNA, equal to approximately 30,000 T cell genomes, was loaded into each replicate PCR. Purified libraries were quantified with a Qubit 3.0 fluorometer, sized on a Bioanalyzer 2100, and re-quantified with the KAPA Library Quantification kit. Every immunoSEQ 96-well plate was sequenced on a separate single-read 150-cycle Illumina NextSeq 550 flow cell. The authors' analysis ran thus. Because the immunoSEQ output held only junctional sequences and lacked quality scores, the filtering could not match the filtering applied to full-length reads. Sequences were annotated with PyIR, a Python wrapper for IgBLAST v1.9, using IMGT germline references to assign V/J genes and CDR3. Reads with weak V/J assignments (E-value above 1e-6), missing CDR3, stop codons, out-of-frame junctions, or ambiguous translated residues were removed. V3J clonotypes were defined by identical inferred V gene, J gene, and CDR3 amino acid sequence. To compute the percentage overlap between repertoires, the number of shared unique clonotypes was divided by the size of the smaller repertoire. Three approaches were used to assess repertoire richness: RTK rarefaction, the Chao1 estimator, and Recon v2.1 estimates of unobserved clonotypes. For all TCRbeta clonotypes obtained by the gDNA method from a few donors, generation probabilities were computed with OLGA. Imported from immuneACCESS, the table was reduced by TCRdb to in-frame sequences with V and J called. These copies leave out some clones; in studies compared against another copy, an unresolved V gene accounts for under half, and the cause of the remainder is not known. V and J calls and clone size are those listed in that table; D and trimming were worked out from the DNA. The sample yields some 1.4 million clones; more than 95% were counted once. The ten most abundant clones make up 0.95% to 1.5% of the sample.

This sequence was found in a man aged 30 to 45 in good health. The sequenced material came from naive CD4+ T cells sorted from blood. The cell subset or site label here, explained by the study, means: CD45RA+ positively selected.

The CDR3 region reads CASSLEGTGFEQYF. The DNA reads TGCGCCAGCAGCTTGGAAGGAACAGGGTTCGAGCAGTACTTC. The chain is made from TRBV5-1 and TRBJ2-7, and TRBD1 may be the D gene, going by 6 matching bases. The V and J ends are trimmed by 0 bases and 6 bases, leaving 13 bases between them. CDR1 and CDR2, per the germline V gene, are SGHRS and YFSETQ. Inclusive of the bounding cysteine and phenylalanine, the CDR3 is 14 residues long. Of all the DNA, just the CDR3 is kept, 42 bases in frame from base 1.